This is a list of T cell receptor beta chains from one sample in a study of shared clonotypes between healthy human individuals. This table comes from immunoSEQ multiplex PCR, and its TCRdb copy is limited to in-frame clones, with some not included. The sample holds more than 2 million clones; approximately 95% are singletons and the top ten take 0.1% to 0.15%. Sequencing was done on a sample of naive CD4+ T cells sorted from blood. The receptors come from a man aged 18 to 35 in good health. The CDR3 runs from the conserved cysteine through the conserved F or W. Each record gives: CDR3 protein, J gene, V gene.

CDR3aa: CASKTAGTGEQYF; j_gene: TRBJ2-7; v_gene: TRBV19
CDR3aa: CASSRGSGETQYF; j_gene: TRBJ2-5; v_gene: TRBV18
CDR3aa: CASSPPASYEQYF; j_gene: TRBJ2-7; v_gene: TRBV18
CDR3aa: CASSSRTTSYNEQFF; j_gene: TRBJ2-1; v_gene: TRBV11-2
CDR3aa: CASSLGSMNTEAFF; j_gene: TRBJ1-1; v_gene: TRBV5-4
CDR3aa: CASSEALGNYGYTF; j_gene: TRBJ1-2; v_gene: TRBV25-1
CDR3aa: CASSLVPQGRTEAFF; j_gene: TRBJ1-1; v_gene: TRBV11-3
CDR3aa: CASSPGLAGDTQYF; j_gene: TRBJ2-3; v_gene: TRBV18
CDR3aa: CASTPSAGSYEQYF; j_gene: TRBJ2-7; v_gene: TRBV2
CDR3aa: CAARTDTQYF; j_gene: TRBJ2-3; v_gene: TRBV10-3
CDR3aa: CASRGQGPISGNTIYF; j_gene: TRBJ1-3; v_gene: TRBV19
CDR3aa: CAWSVWREKLFF; j_gene: TRBJ1-4; v_gene: TRBV30
CDR3aa: CAWSPLLLGTAFSPLHF; j_gene: TRBJ1-6; v_gene: TRBV30
CDR3aa: CASSLYFQGRGSGNTIYF; j_gene: TRBJ1-3; v_gene: TRBV11-2
CDR3aa: CASSPQGTNNSPLHF; j_gene: TRBJ1-6; v_gene: TRBV5-6
CDR3aa: CASSLRVITDTQYF; j_gene: TRBJ2-3; v_gene: TRBV5-1
CDR3aa: CASSRTRGTDTQYF; j_gene: TRBJ2-3; v_gene: TRBV5-1
CDR3aa: CASSVVGTANTGELFF; j_gene: TRBJ2-2; v_gene: TRBV9
CDR3aa: CASSLGRGYGYTF; j_gene: TRBJ1-2; v_gene: TRBV11-2
CDR3aa: CASSLGGNNSPLHF; j_gene: TRBJ1-6; v_gene: TRBV5-1
CDR3aa: CAWREFGGPQETQYF; j_gene: TRBJ2-5; v_gene: TRBV30
CDR3aa: CASGSPTRQPQHF; j_gene: TRBJ1-5; v_gene: TRBV12-5
CDR3aa: CAISEGGKLDNEQFF; j_gene: TRBJ2-1; v_gene: TRBV10-3
CDR3aa: CASSRVPGTEIGELFF; j_gene: TRBJ2-2; v_gene: TRBV5-4
CDR3aa: CASSPGGEQFF; j_gene: TRBJ2-1; v_gene: TRBV18
CDR3aa: CASKGQGDYGYTF; j_gene: TRBJ1-2; v_gene: TRBV6-4
CDR3aa: CAISAGSGTEAFF; j_gene: TRBJ1-1; v_gene: TRBV10-3
CDR3aa: CASSPWREGLQETQYF; j_gene: TRBJ2-5; v_gene: TRBV18
CDR3aa: CASRGGFSYEQYF; j_gene: TRBJ2-7; v_gene: TRBV10-2
CDR3aa: CASSLQGVMNEKLFF; j_gene: TRBJ1-4; v_gene: TRBV5-5
CDR3aa: CASSHPGTVVNYGYTF; j_gene: TRBJ1-2; v_gene: TRBV11-2
CDR3aa: CASSQQGNTQYF; j_gene: TRBJ2-3; v_gene: TRBV25-1
CDR3aa: CASSLGAGNTGELFF; j_gene: TRBJ2-2; v_gene: TRBV5-4
CDR3aa: CASSFSRQLDEQFF; j_gene: TRBJ2-1; v_gene: TRBV7-9
CDR3aa: CASSGPGPYEQYF; j_gene: TRBJ2-7; v_gene: TRBV2
CDR3aa: CASSLQGYEQYF; j_gene: TRBJ2-7; v_gene: TRBV6-5
CDR3aa: CASTASGRGNTEAFF; j_gene: TRBJ1-1; v_gene: TRBV6-6
CDR3aa: CAISEYTKGETQYF; j_gene: TRBJ2-5; v_gene: TRBV10-3
CDR3aa: CASSPRTGLDEQYF; j_gene: TRBJ2-7; v_gene: TRBV18
CDR3aa: CASSQDRGGPRLDIQYF; j_gene: TRBJ2-4; v_gene: TRBV4-1
CDR3aa: CASSPAPGTGWQNTEAFF; j_gene: TRBJ1-1; v_gene: TRBV7-9
CDR3aa: CASRLWCRDPGYTF; j_gene: TRBJ1-2; v_gene: TRBV12-2
CDR3aa: CASSPPTYSYEQYF; j_gene: TRBJ2-7; v_gene: TRBV28
CDR3aa: CASSPAAGGPTDTQYF; j_gene: TRBJ2-3; v_gene: TRBV5-1
CDR3aa: CASSEPRIRDRTYEQYF; j_gene: TRBJ2-7; v_gene: TRBV10-1
CDR3aa: CASSPVGADTQYF; j_gene: TRBJ2-3; v_gene: TRBV5-1
CDR3aa: CASSFRTGGSGEQYF; j_gene: TRBJ2-7; v_gene: TRBV5-1
CDR3aa: CASRTGTGPYGYTF; j_gene: TRBJ1-2; v_gene: TRBV6-1
CDR3aa: CASSFVTSATDTQYF; j_gene: TRBJ2-3; v_gene: TRBV7-6